This record looks at one T cell receptor (beta chain) sequence and its context. This clone was seen just once. The clone's antigen remains unknown. Per-nucleotide qualities are absent, and no much larger clonotype sits a single base away. The V and J ends are trimmed by 4 bases and 4 bases, leaving 12 bases between them. The germline V gene gives CDR1 as SGHRS and CDR2 as YFSETQ. The CDR3 covers 14 residues, taking in both the cysteine and the phenylalanine. Solely the CDR3 DNA is kept, with 42 bases framed from the first base. The immunoSEQ Assay, a bias-controlled multiplex PCR, was used to amplify TCRbeta CDR3 regions from genomic DNA. Concerning the study's data processing: The number of nucleated cells in each sample was estimated by amplification of reference gene primers within the assay. To quantify the absolute abundance of each unique TCRbeta CDR3 rearrangement, sequence reads were collapsed and filtered. Productive Simpson clonality was computed per sample as the square root of Simpson's diversity index over productive rearrangements. The immuneACCESS repertoire file appears here via TCRdb, limited to in-frame rearrangements. These files lack a portion of the clones; in checked studies, under half of the deficit traces to unresolved V genes, and the cause of the others is not known. V and J calls and clone size are copied from that table; D and trimming were computed from the DNA. In this sample the table shows fewer than 35,000 clones, about 92% of which occur a single time. The biggest ten clones account for roughly 7.9% of the sample.

Collaborating institutions collected whole blood in K2EDTA tubes following their own protocols. For TCRbeta analysis, collaborator samples were shipped as frozen whole blood, as isolated PBMCs, or as DNA extracted from either sample type. The data derive from a study of blood T cell repertoires in COVID-19 (dated by TCRdb to 2018 to 2021). About the study as a whole: Collaborator samples came from the United States, Italy and Spain and covered acute and convalescent phases of COVID-19. A de-identified subject ID, COVID-19 status, age in years and sex were almost always included in the sample metadata. Where available, HLA class I and class II types were taken from metadata supplied by the sample provider and were not determined by assay-based typing. A freely available public database, intended as a resource for researchers studying the immune response to SARS-CoV-2, is where the repertoires were released. Samples came from the ongoing ImmuneRACE study (first 160 participants) plus 1,254 subjects from 6 global collaborators. Subjects who had been exposed to COVID-19, were actively infected with it, or had recovered from it provided the deeply sampled blood TCRbeta repertoires that made up the dataset. The prospective study material was composed of cDNA or gDNA derived from T cells, B-cell-depleted T cells, or PBMCs.

Here is what the overall study found, with its caveats: Clinical and demographic metadata were provided uncurated, with the amount varying by source and participant.

Sequencing used peripheral blood. The TCR sequence derives from a man between 65 and 85 years old with active or convalescent COVID-19. Here the chain combines TRBV5-1 and TRBJ1-5; the best D guess is TRBD1, with 6 bases matching. The nucleotide sequence reads TGCGCCAGCAGCGAACAGGGACCAAATCAGCCCCAGCATTTT. It codes for CASSEQGPNQPQHF.